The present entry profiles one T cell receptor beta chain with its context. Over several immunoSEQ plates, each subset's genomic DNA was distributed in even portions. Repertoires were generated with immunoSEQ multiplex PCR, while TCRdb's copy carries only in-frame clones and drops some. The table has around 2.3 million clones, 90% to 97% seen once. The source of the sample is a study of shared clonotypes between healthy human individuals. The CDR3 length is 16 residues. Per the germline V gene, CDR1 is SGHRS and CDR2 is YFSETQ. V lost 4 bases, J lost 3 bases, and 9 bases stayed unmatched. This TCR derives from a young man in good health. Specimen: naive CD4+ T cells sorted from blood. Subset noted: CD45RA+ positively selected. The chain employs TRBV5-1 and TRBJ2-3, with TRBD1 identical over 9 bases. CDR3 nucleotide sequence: TGCGCCAGCAGCCCCGGGACAGGGATAAGGACAGATACGCAGTATTTT. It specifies CASSPGTGIRTDTQYF.